This TCR beta chain came from a study of PD-L1 blockade in urothelial cancer. Study-level information: Once treatment had started, blood was analyzed at 3 weeks (second dose) and again at 6 weeks.

Patients presented with locally advanced or metastatic urothelial carcinoma. The templates were synthetic TCR analogs, and they were spiked into each PCR. Here immunoSEQ multiplex PCR was the method, and the copy in TCRdb shows in-frame clones only, minus some. This sample carries just under 30,000 clones, over 75% of them seen once, and the ten largest clones take about 3.4%. Trimming shortened V by 0 bases and J by 0 bases, and 5 bases separated the two germline ends. This CDR3 contains 14 residues. Germline CDR1 and CDR2: ENHRY and SYGVKD. This TCR derives from a man aged 50-60 years with urothelial cancer. Material: PBMCs, obtained around atezolizumab (anti-PD-L1) treatment. The gene calls are TRBV10-3 and TRBJ1-2; D is unclear. CDR3 in amino acids: CAISESGPNYGYTF. The DNA of the CDR3 is TGTGCCATCAGTGAGTCGGGCCCTAACTATGGCTACACCTTC.